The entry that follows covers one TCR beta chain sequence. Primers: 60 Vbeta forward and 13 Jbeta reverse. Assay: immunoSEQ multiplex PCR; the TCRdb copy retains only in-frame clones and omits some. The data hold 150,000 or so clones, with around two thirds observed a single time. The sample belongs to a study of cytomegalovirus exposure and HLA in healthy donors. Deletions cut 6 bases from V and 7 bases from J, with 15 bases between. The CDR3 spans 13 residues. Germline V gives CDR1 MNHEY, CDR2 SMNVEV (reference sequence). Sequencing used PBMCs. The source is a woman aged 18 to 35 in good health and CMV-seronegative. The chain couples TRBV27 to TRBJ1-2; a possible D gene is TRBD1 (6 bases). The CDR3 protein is CASRLHTGSGYTF. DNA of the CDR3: TGTGCCAGCAGACTTCACACAGGGAGTGGCTACACCTTC.